These T cell receptor beta chains were read from a single sample in a study of CD8 T cells in ankylosing spondylitis. TCRdb passed the 5' RACE reads through MiXCR, listing each CDR3 protein once. The sample has approximately 540,000 distinct CDR3 sequences, about 13% seen once. The sequenced material came from blood, either unsorted or a sorted T cell fraction (not recorded which). All receptors derive from a male donor with ankylosing spondylitis. CDR3s include the opening cysteine and the closing phenylalanine or tryptophan. The D gene is left open where the match is weak. Part of the rows lack a size; the others show once, few, many or a class for expanded clones.

D	V	size	J	CDR3	DNA
NA	TRBV20-1	NA	TRBJ1-1	CSVGSTNTEAFF	TGCAGTGTTGGCAGTACGAACACTGAAGCTTTCTTT
NA	TRBV10-2	NA	TRBJ1-5	CATAPSNQPQHF	TGCGCCACGGCCCCTAGCAATCAGCCCCAGCATTTT
TRBD1	TRBV5-1	few	TRBJ2-1	CASSRDRPSYNEQFF	TGCGCCAGCAGTCGGGACAGACCCTCCTACAATGAGCAGTTCTTC
TRBD1	TRBV29-1	NA	TRBJ1-2	CSVERGDRANYGYTF	TGCAGCGTTGAGAGAGGAGACAGGGCTAACTATGGCTACACCTTC
NA	TRBV5-1	NA	TRBJ2-1	CASSLTPGGPHEQFF	TGCGCCAGCAGCTTGACCCCTGGGGGTCCCCACGAGCAGTTCTTC
NA	TRBV5-5	few	TRBJ2-2	CASSQTEGHTGELFF	TGTGCCAGCAGCCAAACTGAGGGACACACCGGGGAGCTGTTTTTT
NA	TRBV2	NA	TRBJ1-2	CASSEMRTAYGYTF	TGTGCCAGCAGTGAAATGAGGACAGCCTATGGCTACACCTTC
NA	TRBV12-3/TRBV12-4	many	TRBJ2-1	CASSPSRRNEQFF	TGTGCCAGCAGTCCCTCCCGCCGAAATGAGCAGTTCTTC
NA	TRBV5-1	few	TRBJ2-7	CASSAGALRASYEQYF	TGCGCCAGCAGCGCGGGCGCACTACGGGCTTCCTACGAGCAGTACTTC
NA	TRBV3-1	few	TRBJ2-1	CASSQDSGPWEQFF	TGTGCCAGCAGCCAAGACTCAGGGCCGTGGGAGCAGTTCTTC
NA	TRBV3-1	NA	TRBJ2-3	CASSHQAEVGSSTDTQYF	TGTGCCAGCAGCCACCAGGCTGAAGTTGGCTCTAGCACAGATACGCAGTATTTT
NA	TRBV6-2/TRBV6-3	few	TRBJ2-7	CASSHMGSEQYF	TGTGCCAGCAGCCACATGGGGAGCGAGCAGTACTTC
TRBD1	TRBV5-1	few	TRBJ1-5	CASSHDRGGQPQHF	TGCGCCAGCAGCCACGACAGGGGCGGTCAGCCCCAGCATTTT
NA	TRBV11-3	few	TRBJ2-6	CASSLGFEGPTNVLTF	TGTGCCAGCAGCTTAGGGTTTGAGGGGCCCACCAACGTCCTGACTTTC
NA	TRBV2	few	TRBJ2-7	CASSEARGQSHEQYF	TGTGCCAGCAGTGAAGCGCGGGGACAGTCCCACGAGCAGTACTTC
TRBD1	TRBV10-3	NA	TRBJ2-2	CAIRTRDRGHGELFF	TGTGCCATCAGGACCCGGGACAGAGGGCACGGGGAGCTGTTTTTT
TRBD1	TRBV5-1	NA	TRBJ2-5	CASSPQGTVLKETQYF	TGCGCCAGCAGCCCTCAGGGGACAGTACTGAAGGAGACCCAGTACTTC
NA	TRBV5-1	NA	TRBJ1-1	CASSPDGRGAEAFF	TGCGCCAGCAGCCCGGACGGCCGGGGGGCTGAAGCTTTCTTT
NA	TRBV24-1	many	TRBJ1-5	CATSDLGQPQHF	TGTGCCACCAGTGATTTGGGGCAGCCCCAGCATTTT
NA	TRBV12-3/TRBV12-4	many	TRBJ1-5	CASSLKGSNQPQHF	TGTGCCAGCAGTTTAAAGGGTAGCAATCAGCCCCAGCATTTT
TRBD2	TRBV29-1	NA	TRBJ2-1	CSVTIAGGPHEQFF	TGCAGCGTGACGATAGCGGGAGGGCCACATGAGCAGTTCTTC
NA	TRBV10-3	NA	TRBJ1-1	CAMADSLGDTEAFF	TGTGCCATGGCGGACTCCCTCGGGGACACTGAAGCTTTCTTT
NA	TRBV20-1	NA	TRBJ1-1	CSARDGRGDTEAFF	TGCAGTGCTAGAGATGGGCGTGGAGACACTGAAGCTTTCTTT
TRBD2	TRBV24-1	NA	TRBJ2-3	CATSDPGLAGVDTQYF	TGTGCCACCAGTGACCCGGGACTAGCGGGAGTAGATACGCAGTATTTT
NA	TRBV7-9	NA	TRBJ2-3	CASSGMKGPGTDTQYF	TGTGCCAGCAGTGGAATGAAGGGGCCTGGCACAGATACGCAGTATTTT
TRBD2	TRBV7-2	few	TRBJ2-5	CASSLGGAGGVTQYF	TGTGCCAGCAGCTTAGGTGGAGCGGGAGGGGTGACCCAGTACTTC
NA	TRBV29-1	many	TRBJ2-1	CSVEQARGQFF	TGCAGCGTTGAACAGGCCCGTGGGCAGTTCTTC
TRBD2	TRBV2	many	TRBJ2-1	CASSESRGDYNEQFF	TGTGCCAGCAGTGAAAGCCGGGGGGACTACAATGAGCAGTTCTTC
TRBD2	TRBV7-2	few	TRBJ2-2	CASSLAGWGLPRDGPTGELFF	TGTGCCAGCAGCTTAGCGGGGTGGGGACTACCGCGCGATGGTCCCACCGGGGAGCTGTTTTTT
NA	TRBV10-3	few	TRBJ2-5	CAISDGWRRREETQYF	TGTGCCATCAGTGATGGGTGGAGGCGGAGGGAAGAGACCCAGTACTTC
NA	TRBV12-3/TRBV12-4	few	TRBJ2-1	CATLFLGKGRTKSSYNEQFF	TGTGCCACCCTGTTCTTGGGCAAGGGGCGGACCAAGAGCTCCTACAATGAGCAGTTCTTC
TRBD1	TRBV29-1	many	TRBJ2-1	CSVGLLGQGAAYNEQFF	TGCAGCGTTGGACTTCTGGGACAGGGGGCCGCCTACAATGAGCAGTTCTTC
NA	TRBV12-3/TRBV12-4	few	TRBJ2-2	CASTGGGDTGELFF	TGTGCCAGCACCGGGGGAGGCGACACCGGGGAGCTGTTTTTT
TRBD2	TRBV27	few	TRBJ2-7	CASSHSSGRPGEQYF	TGTGCCAGCAGTCACAGTAGCGGGAGGCCGGGGGAGCAGTACTTC
NA	TRBV2	few	TRBJ1-2	CASSNQGSYGYTF	TGTGCCAGCAGTAACCAGGGGAGTTATGGCTACACCTTC
TRBD1	TRBV11-2	NA	TRBJ2-2	CASSPWTGYGTGELFF	TGTGCCAGCAGCCCCTGGACAGGGTACGGCACCGGGGAGCTGTTTTTT
TRBD2	TRBV20-1	few	TRBJ2-1	CSGLAGENEQFF	TGCAGTGGACTAGCGGGAGAGAATGAGCAGTTCTTC
NA	TRBV10-3	few	TRBJ2-3	CAIAPGEGSSTDTQYF	TGTGCCATCGCCCCTGGAGAGGGGTCTAGCACAGATACGCAGTATTTT
NA	TRBV27	NA	TRBJ1-6	CASQMGGGNSPLHF	TGTGCCAGCCAAATGGGGGGGGGGAATTCACCCCTCCACTTT
TRBD2	TRBV10-3	many	TRBJ2-1	CAIRTSENEQFF	TGTGCCATAAGGACTAGCGAGAATGAGCAGTTCTTC
NA	TRBV18	NA	TRBJ2-5	CASSPPSRGETQYF	TGTGCCAGCTCACCACCTTCTAGGGGAGAGACCCAGTACTTC
NA	TRBV7-2	NA	TRBJ1-2	CASSKQGVNYGYTF	TGTGCCAGCAGCAAACAGGGAGTTAACTATGGCTACACCTTC
NA	TRBV25-1	few	TRBJ1-3	CASNLYTLRNTIYF	TGTGCCAGCAATCTATACACTCTCAGAAACACCATATATTTT
NA	TRBV19	NA	TRBJ2-1	CASSARTANEQFF	TGTGCCAGTAGTGCGAGGACTGCAAATGAGCAGTTCTTC
NA	TRBV19	NA	TRBJ2-5	CASTKYPGTPETQYF	TGTGCCAGTACCAAATACCCCGGGACTCCCGAGACCCAGTACTTC
TRBD2	TRBV29-1	NA	TRBJ2-7	CSVEERAGKYEQYF	TGCAGCGTTGAAGAACGAGCGGGGAAGTACGAGCAGTACTTC
TRBD1	TRBV5-1	few	TRBJ2-5	CASSPGTGGRETQYF	TGCGCCAGCAGCCCGGGGACAGGGGGCAGGGAGACCCAGTACTTC
NA	TRBV12-3/TRBV12-4	NA	TRBJ2-5	CASSPREREIETQYF	TGTGCCAGCAGTCCCCGGGAAAGAGAGATCGAGACCCAGTACTTC
NA	TRBV11-2	few	TRBJ2-4	CASSSARDGRGNIQYF	TGTGCCAGCAGCTCGGCGAGGGATGGAAGGGGAAACATTCAGTACTTC